This T cell receptor beta chain emerged from a study of T-cell reconstitution after alpha-beta-depleted transplantation in children. The study's findings and limits: After one year, T-cell counts and TCRbeta diversity mostly came from new T cells. Expanded clones from the graft, numbering several hundred, reportedly supplied alpha-beta T cells about two months after transplant. In some patients, recipient T cells and intrathymic progenitors surviving conditioning explained high day-60 diversity.

Molecular barcoding with unique molecular identifiers was used for the TCRbeta library. One entry per CDR3 protein, called by TCRdb with MiXCR from the PCR reads. The table has hundreds of thousands of distinct CDR3 sequences, roughly 13% seen once; the top ten hold around 2%. Remarks on this clonotype: The antigen is unknown.

This clonotype originated in a male patient younger than 18 who had a stem cell transplant for acute myeloid leukemia, so the T cells may come from the graft donor. Source: PBMCs, mostly from graft donor cells, taken 360 days after TCRalphabeta/CD19-depleted stem cell transplant.

As DNA, the CDR3 is TGCAGCGTTGTGCACGGCCCGGGGTCTAATGAGCAGTTCTTC. Protein product: CSVVHGPGSNEQFF. The rearrangement links TRBV29-1 to TRBJ2-1; D is possibly TRBD2 (5 bases). This CDR3 comprises 14 residues. Trimming removed 4 bases at V and 7 bases at J, with 17 bases between. The germline V gene encodes CDR1 SQVTM and CDR2 ANQGSEA.